This TCR beta chain is from a study of immune evolution from preneoplasia to lung adenocarcinoma. Study-wide findings and caveats: Top clone frequencies peaked in normal lung, apparently declining through invasive adenocarcinoma.

This clone appeared a few times. The antigen remains undetermined. Losses at the gene ends were 4 bases for V and 4 bases for J; bases not matched to a gene: 13. The CDR3 consists of 16 residues. Germline loops: CDR1 SGDLS, CDR2 YYNGEE. TCRdb's copy holds only in-frame clones and misses some; the assay was immunoSEQ multiplex PCR. The sample contains approximately 6,600 clones, 60% to 75% of which appear only once. This TCR derives from a donor at least 70 years old with lung adenocarcinoma. The sequencing sample was made of FFPE adjacent normal lung tissue. The chain combines TRBV9 with TRBJ2-5; 7 bases line up with TRBD2. The CDR3 here is CASSPGGRAVGETQYF. The CDR3 bases are TGTGCCAGCAGCCCAGGAGGGAGGGCCGTCGGAGAGACCCAGTACTTC.